This TCR beta chain emerged from a study of T cell repertoires in cytomegalovirus infection. Background on the study: From public TCR beta signatures came an indication of both CMV infection and matching HLA type.

V was pared by 1 base and J by 0 bases, with 9 bases between. The CDR3 runs to 15 residues. Germline assignment: CDR1 SGHVS and CDR2 FQNEAQ. This clonotype appeared many times. Using its own MiXCR run on the reads, TCRdb lists one record per CDR3 protein. The sample has around 440,000 distinct CDR3 sequences, 11% seen once; the top ten hold about 10%. The sequenced sample was PBMCs. The genes are TRBV7-8 and TRBJ1-1; D unclear. The receptor was isolated from a human donor in good health (CMV status not recorded). Some clones in this sample may be carry-over from other donors' samples. As DNA, the CDR3 is TGTGCCAGCAGCTTAGGTGGTCTACTGAACACTGAAGCTTTCTTT. It yields the protein CASSLGGLLNTEAFF.